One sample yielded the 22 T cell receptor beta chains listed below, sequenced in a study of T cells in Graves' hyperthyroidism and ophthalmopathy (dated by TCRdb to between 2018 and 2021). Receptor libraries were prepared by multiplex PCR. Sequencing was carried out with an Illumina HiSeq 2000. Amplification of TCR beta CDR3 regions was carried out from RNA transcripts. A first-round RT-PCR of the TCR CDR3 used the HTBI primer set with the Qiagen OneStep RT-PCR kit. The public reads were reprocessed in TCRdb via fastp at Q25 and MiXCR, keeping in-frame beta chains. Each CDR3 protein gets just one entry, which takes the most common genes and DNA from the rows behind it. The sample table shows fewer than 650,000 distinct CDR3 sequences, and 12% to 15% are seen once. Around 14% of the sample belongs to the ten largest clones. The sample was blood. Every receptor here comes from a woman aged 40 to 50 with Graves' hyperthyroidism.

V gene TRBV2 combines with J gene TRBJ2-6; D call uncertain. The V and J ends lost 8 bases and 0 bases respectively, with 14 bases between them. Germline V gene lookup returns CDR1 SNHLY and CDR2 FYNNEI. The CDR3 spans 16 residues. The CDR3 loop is CASGPTAPSGANVLTF. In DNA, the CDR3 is TGTGCCAGCGGTCCTACAGCACCCTCTGGGGCCAACGTCCTGACTTTC.

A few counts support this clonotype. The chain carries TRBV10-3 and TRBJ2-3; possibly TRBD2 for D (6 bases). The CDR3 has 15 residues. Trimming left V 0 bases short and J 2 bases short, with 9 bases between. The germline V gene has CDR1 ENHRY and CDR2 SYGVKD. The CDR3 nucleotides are TGTGCCATCAGTGAGTCTAGCGGAATCACAGATACGCAGTATTTT. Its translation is CAISESSGITDTQYF.

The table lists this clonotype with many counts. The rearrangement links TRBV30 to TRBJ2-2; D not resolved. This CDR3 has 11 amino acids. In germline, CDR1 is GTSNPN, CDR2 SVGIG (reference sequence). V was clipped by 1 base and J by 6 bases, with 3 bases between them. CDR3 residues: CAWSASGELFF. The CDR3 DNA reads TGTGCCTGGAGTGCGTCCGGGGAGCTGTTTTTT.

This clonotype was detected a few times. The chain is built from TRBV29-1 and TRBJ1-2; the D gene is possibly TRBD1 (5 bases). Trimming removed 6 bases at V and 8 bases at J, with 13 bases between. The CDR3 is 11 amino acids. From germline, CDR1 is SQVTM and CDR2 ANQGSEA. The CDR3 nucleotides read TGCAGCGTAGGCGGGACCGCCGGCTACACCTTC. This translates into CSVGGTAGYTF.

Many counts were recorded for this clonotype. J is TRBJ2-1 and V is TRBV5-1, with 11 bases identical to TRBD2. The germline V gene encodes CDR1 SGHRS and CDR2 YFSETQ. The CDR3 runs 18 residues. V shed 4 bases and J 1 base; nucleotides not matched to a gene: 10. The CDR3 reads CASSLLAGAMRSYNEQFF. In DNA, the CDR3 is TGCGCCAGCAGCCTACTAGCGGGAGCAATGCGTTCCTACAATGAGCAGTTCTTC.

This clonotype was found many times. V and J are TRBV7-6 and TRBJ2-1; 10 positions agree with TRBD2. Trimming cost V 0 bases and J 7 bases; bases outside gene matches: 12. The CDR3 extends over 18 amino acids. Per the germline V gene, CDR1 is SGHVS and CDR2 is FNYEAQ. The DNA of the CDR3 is TGTGCCAGCAGCTTAGCGGGGGTCGGACTAGCGGCTACAAATGAGCAGTTCTTC. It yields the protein CASSLAGVGLAATNEQFF.

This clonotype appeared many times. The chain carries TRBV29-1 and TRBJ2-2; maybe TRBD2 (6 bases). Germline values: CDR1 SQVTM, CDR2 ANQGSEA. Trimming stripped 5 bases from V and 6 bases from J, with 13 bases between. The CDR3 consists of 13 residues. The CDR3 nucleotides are TGCAGCGTTCTGGAGGGGACCTCCGGGGAGCTGTTTTTT. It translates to CSVLEGTSGELFF.

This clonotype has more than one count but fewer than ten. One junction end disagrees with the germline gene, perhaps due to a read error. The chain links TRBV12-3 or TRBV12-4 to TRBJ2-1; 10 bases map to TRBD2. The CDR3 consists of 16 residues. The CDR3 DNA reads TGTGCCAGCAGTCCCGAAGGACTAGCGGCCTATAATGAGCAGTTCTTC. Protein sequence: CASSPEGLAAYNEQFF.

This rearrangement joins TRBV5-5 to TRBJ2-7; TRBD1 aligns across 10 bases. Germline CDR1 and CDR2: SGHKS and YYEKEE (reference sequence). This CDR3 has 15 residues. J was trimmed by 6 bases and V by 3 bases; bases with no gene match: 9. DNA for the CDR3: TGTGCCAGCAGCTGGGGGACAGGGGCCGTAGCCGAGCAGTACTTC. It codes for CASSWGTGAVAEQYF.

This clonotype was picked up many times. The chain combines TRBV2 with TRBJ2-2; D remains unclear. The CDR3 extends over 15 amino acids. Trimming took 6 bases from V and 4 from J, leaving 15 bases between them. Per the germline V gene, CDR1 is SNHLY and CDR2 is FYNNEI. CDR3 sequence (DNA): TGTGCCAGCAGCGAGGCGTCCGGCGGCACCGGGGAGCTGTTTTTT. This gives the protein CASSEASGGTGELFF.

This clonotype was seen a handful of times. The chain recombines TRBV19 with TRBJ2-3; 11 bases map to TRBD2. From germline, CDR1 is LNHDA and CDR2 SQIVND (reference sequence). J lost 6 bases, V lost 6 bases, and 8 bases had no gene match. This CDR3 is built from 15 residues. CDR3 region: CASSVTSGIGDTQYF. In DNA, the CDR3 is TGTGCCAGTAGCGTGACTAGCGGGATCGGGGATACGCAGTATTTT.

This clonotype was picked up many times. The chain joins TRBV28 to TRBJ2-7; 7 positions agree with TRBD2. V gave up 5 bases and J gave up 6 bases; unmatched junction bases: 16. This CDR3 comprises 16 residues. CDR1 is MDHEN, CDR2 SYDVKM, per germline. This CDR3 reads CASSHGSWAGAGEQYF. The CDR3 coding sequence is TGTGCCAGCAGTCATGGAAGTTGGGCGGGAGCGGGCGAGCAGTACTTC.

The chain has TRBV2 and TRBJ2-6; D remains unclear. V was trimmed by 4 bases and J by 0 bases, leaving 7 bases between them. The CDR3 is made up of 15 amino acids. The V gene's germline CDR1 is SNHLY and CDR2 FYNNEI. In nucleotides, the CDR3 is TGTGCCAGCAGTGTTGGACGCTCTGGGGCCAACGTCCTGACTTTC. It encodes CASSVGRSGANVLTF.

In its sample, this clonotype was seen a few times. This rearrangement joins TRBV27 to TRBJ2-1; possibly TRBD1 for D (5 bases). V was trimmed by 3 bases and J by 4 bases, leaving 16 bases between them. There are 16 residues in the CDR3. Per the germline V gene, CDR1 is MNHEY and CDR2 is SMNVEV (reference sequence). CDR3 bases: TGTGCCAGCAGTTTTCTGGGGCTAGTAGGTTACAATGAGCAGTTCTTC. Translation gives CASSFLGLVGYNEQFF.

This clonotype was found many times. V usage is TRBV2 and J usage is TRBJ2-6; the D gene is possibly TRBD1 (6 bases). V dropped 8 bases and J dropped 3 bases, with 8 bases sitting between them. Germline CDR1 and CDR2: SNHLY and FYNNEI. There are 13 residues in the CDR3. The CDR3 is CASAGDGANVLTF. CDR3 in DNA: TGTGCCAGCGCAGGGGATGGGGCCAACGTCCTGACTTTC.

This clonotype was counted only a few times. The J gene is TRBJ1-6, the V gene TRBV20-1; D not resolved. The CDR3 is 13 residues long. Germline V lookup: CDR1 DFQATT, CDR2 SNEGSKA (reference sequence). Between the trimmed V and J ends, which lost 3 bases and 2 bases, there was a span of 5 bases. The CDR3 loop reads CSARPPYNSPLHF. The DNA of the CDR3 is TGCAGTGCTAGGCCCCCCTATAATTCACCCCTCCACTTT.

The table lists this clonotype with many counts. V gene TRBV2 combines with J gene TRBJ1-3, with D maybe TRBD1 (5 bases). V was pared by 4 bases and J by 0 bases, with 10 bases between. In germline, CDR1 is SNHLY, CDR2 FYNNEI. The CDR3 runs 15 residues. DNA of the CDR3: TGTGCCAGCAGTGCCACAGGAGACTCTGGAAACACCATATATTTT. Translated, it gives CASSATGDSGNTIYF.

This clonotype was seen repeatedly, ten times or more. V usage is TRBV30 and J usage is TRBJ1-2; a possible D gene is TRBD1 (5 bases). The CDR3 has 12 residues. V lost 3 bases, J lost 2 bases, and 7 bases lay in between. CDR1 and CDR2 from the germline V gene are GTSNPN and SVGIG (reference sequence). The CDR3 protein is CAWRDTNYGYTF. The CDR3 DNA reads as TGTGCCTGGAGGGACACGAACTATGGCTACACCTTC.

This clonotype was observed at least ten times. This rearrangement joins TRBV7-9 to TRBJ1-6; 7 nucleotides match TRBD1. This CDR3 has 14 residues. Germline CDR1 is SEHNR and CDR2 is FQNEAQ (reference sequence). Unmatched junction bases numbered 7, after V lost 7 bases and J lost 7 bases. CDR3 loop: CASNSGGRNSPLHF. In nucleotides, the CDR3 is TGTGCCAGCAATTCAGGGGGGCGAAATTCACCCCTCCACTTT.

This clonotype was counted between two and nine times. CDR3 bases: TGTGCCATCAGACCGGGAGCGGGAGGATTGAACACCGGGGAGCTGTTTTTT. This sequence encodes CAIRPGAGGLNTGELFF. The chain uses TRBV10-3 and TRBJ2-2, with 9 bases lining up with TRBD2. The V gene's germline CDR1 is ENHRY and CDR2 SYGVKD. This CDR3 comprises 17 residues. J was trimmed by 1 base and V by 6 bases; bases with no gene match: 9.

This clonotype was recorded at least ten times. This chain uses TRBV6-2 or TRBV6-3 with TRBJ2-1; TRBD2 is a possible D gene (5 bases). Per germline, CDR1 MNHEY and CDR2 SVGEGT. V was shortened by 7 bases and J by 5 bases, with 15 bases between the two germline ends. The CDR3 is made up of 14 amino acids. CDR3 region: CASTQPDYHNEQFF. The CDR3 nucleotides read TGTGCCAGCACCCAACCCGACTACCACAATGAGCAGTTCTTC.

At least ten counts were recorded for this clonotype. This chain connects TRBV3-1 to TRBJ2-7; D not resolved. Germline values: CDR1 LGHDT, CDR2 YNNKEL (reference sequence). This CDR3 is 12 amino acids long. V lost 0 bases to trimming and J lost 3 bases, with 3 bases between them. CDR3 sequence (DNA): TGTGCCAGCAGCCAAGAATTCTACGAGCAGTACTTC. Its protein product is CASSQEFYEQYF.